This TCR beta chain was sequenced in a study of post-analysis software for immune sequencing data. Study results and caveats: Controls showed significantly higher normalized Chao1 diversity than did multiple sclerosis patients. Comparison of patients with controls showed 4 to 6 TRBV segments more frequent in patients, TRBV5-6, TRBV5-1 and TRBV20-1 among them.

Libraries were made from TCR beta cDNA, and they carried unique molecular identifiers. TCRdb redid the calling of the PCR reads with MiXCR, one entry per CDR3 protein. Of 750,000 to 950,000 distinct CDR3 sequences in the sample, roughly 50% were seen once. Trimming left V 9 bases short and J 2 bases short, with 11 bases between. The germline V gene encodes CDR1 SGHTA and CDR2 FQGTGA. This CDR3 has 13 amino acids. About this clonotype itself: The antigen remains undetermined.

The sequencing sample was made of blood. This chain links TRBV7-3 with TRBJ2-1, with a possible D match to TRBD2 (5 bases). The sequence came from a girl aged 5-17 years with multiple sclerosis. CDR3 loop: CASRDPAYNEQFF. In DNA form, the CDR3 reads TGTGCCAGTCGGGATCCGGCCTACAATGAGCAGTTCTTC. Looking up the rest from reference TRBV7-3 and TRBJ2-1 gives the full variable domain: GAGVSQTPSNKVTEKGKYVELRCDPISGHTALYWYRQSLGQGPEFLIYFQGTGAADDSGLPNDRFFAVRPEGSVSTLKIQRTERGDSAVYLCASRDPAYNEQFFGPGTRLTVL.